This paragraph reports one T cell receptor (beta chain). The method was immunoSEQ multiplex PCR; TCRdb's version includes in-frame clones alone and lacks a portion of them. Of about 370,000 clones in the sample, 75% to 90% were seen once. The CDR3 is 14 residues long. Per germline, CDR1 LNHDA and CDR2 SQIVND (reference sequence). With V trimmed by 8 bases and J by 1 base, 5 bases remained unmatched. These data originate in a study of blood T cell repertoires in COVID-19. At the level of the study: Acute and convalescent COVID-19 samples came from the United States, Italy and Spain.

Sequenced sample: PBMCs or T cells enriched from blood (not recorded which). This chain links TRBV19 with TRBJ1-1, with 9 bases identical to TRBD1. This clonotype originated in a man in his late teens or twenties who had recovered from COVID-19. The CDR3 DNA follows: TGTGCCAGTTTACTGGGACAGGGGAACACTGAAGCTTTCTTT. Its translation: CASLLGQGNTEAFF.